This T cell receptor (beta chain) was sequenced during a study of CD8+ T cells in alopecia areata (dated by TCRdb to 2016 to 2019). Background on the whole study: Treated patients were enrolled in an open-label pilot trial of oral tofacitinib at 5 to 10 mg twice daily for moderate-to-severe alopecia areata. Human TCRbeta sequencing covered scalp tissue and sorted CD4+ and CD8+ peripheral blood T cells from patchy and totalis/universalis alopecia areata patients and healthy controls. RNA was extracted with the PAXgene miRNA kit for fixed scalp, the miRNeasy kit for PBMCs, and the RNeasy kit for mouse skin. In both human patients and the C3H/HeJ mouse model, the study applied high-throughput TCRbeta sequencing to look at T cell clonal expansion in alopecia areata. TCRbeta CDR3 regions were amplified by immunoSEQ multiplex PCR using 35 Vbeta forward and 13 Jbeta reverse primers. Patients received tofacitinib for 6 to 18 months and were then followed off drug for 6 months to check for delayed response and recurrence. Biopsies were taken from tofacitinib-treated patients at baseline and at 4 and 24 weeks of treatment, and a later scalp biopsy was taken in several of the tofacitinib-treated patients. The SALT score, which quantifies the percentage of affected scalp surface area, was used to measure disease severity in treated patients. Scalp clonality was compared among normal scalp (n=4), patchy alopecia areata scalp (n=8), and alopecia totalis/universalis scalp (n=8).

About this clone itself: Its antigen is currently not known. Within one base of it there is no much larger clone, and no base qualities were kept.

The trim is 0 bases for V and 4 bases for J, with a gap of 9 bases between the germline ends. The CDR3 covers 14 residues, taking in both the cysteine and the phenylalanine. CDR3 DNA is the only sequence kept; it has 42 bases, read in frame from the first base. According to the germline V gene, CDR1 reads MNHEY and CDR2 reads SVGAGI. Library generation was performed with the immunoSEQ multiplex PCR assay. RNA was extracted from all samples and reverse transcribed into cDNA as template for TCR sequencing. First-strand cDNA was synthesized with SuperScript III using a 2:1 mix of oligo-dT and random hexamers. Amplification bias was assessed with a synthetic immune receptor repertoire, and residual bias was removed computationally. As for how the authors treated the data: After raw reads were preprocessed to remove errors, the CDR3 was defined following IMGT conventions as running from the conserved cysteine to phenylalanine. Clonality was calculated as 1 minus Shannon entropy normalized by log2 of the number of productive unique TCRs. Whether each scalp clone was CD4 or CD8 was inferred by checking scalp TCRbeta sequences against the CD4 and CD8 repertoires from sorted blood. TCRdb provides this immuneACCESS table in a form limited to in-frame rearrangements. Some clones are lacking; in checked studies, under half of them reflect an unresolved V gene, and why the rest are absent is not known. V and J calls and clone size are copied from that table; D and trimming were computed from the DNA. The sample yields 150,000 to 200,000 clones; 60% were counted once. The ten largest clones add up to around 0.92% of the sample.

Study-level results and caveats: During tofacitinib treatment, many expanded lesional clones remained in scalp and blood, and this persistence may partly explain relapse after treatment is stopped. Because the treated cohort was small and included a single nonresponder, larger studies are needed to assess links between baseline CD8+ expansion and response. Compared with mice, TCR sequences shared between patients were less clear, possibly partly because of HLA diversity across the patient population. Unlike mouse skin, where gammadelta T cells dominate, normal human skin contains resident alphabeta T cells that get sequenced too, which complicates analysis of the scalp TCR repertoire. Higher clonality and more expanded CD8+ clones were observed in lesional scalp than in normal scalp, particularly in alopecia totalis/universalis, a finding suggestive of antigenic drive. Tofacitinib significantly lowered scalp clonality and the number of expanded CD8+ clones among the top 100 scalp clones.

Read against the paper, the sample's time point label means: roughly 26 weeks on oral tofacitinib. Sample treatment or condition, as interpreted from the label and publication: oral pan-JAK inhibitor, 5-10 mg twice daily. From alopecia areata patients, peripheral blood was collected along with lesional scalp punch biopsies. After PBMCs were isolated by density centrifugation and stained for CD3, CD4 and CD8, a FACSAria was used to sort CD4+ and CD8+ T cells. This specimen consisted of CD4+ T cells sorted from blood, obtained at week 24, from a patient treated with tofacitinib. This receptor chain uses TRBV6-5 and TRBJ1-1, with an unclear D gene assignment. This TCR was sampled from a human donor with alopecia areata. The DNA sequence is given as TGTGCCAGCAGTTACTCCCCACTGGGCACTGAAGCTTTCTTT. This is translated as CASSYSPLGTEAFF.